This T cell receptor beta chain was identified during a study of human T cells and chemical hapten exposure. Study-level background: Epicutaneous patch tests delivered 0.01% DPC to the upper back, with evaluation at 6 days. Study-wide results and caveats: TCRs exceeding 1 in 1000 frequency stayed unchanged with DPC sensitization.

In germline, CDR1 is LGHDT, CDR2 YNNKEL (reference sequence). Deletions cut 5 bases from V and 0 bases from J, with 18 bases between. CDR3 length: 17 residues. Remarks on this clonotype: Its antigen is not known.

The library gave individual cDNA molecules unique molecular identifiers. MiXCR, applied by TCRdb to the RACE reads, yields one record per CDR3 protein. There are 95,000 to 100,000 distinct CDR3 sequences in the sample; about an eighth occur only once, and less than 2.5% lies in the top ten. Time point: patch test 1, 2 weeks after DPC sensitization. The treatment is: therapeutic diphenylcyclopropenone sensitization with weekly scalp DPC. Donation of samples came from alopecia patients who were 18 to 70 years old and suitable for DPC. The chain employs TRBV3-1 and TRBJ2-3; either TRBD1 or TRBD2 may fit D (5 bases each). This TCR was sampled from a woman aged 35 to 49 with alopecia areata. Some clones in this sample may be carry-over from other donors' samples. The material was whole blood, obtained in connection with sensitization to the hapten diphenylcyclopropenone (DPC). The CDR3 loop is CASSSGLGGPSTDTQYF. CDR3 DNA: TGTGCCAGCAGCTCGGGGCTCGGCGGCCCTAGCACAGATACGCAGTATTTT.